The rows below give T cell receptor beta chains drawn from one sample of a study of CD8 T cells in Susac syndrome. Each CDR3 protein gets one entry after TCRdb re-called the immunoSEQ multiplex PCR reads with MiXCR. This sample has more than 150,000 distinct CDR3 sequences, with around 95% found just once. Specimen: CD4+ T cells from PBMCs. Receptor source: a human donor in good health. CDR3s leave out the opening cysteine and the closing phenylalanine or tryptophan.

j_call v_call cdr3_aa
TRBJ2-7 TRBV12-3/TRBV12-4 ASSLSGGYYEQY
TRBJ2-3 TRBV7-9 ASSPNSVGRDTDTQY
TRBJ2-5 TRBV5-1 ASSFPEQETQY
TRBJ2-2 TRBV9 ASSVEGDGELF
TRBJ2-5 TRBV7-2 ASSRSGEPQETQY
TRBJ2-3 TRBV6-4 ASSTGTSGDTQY
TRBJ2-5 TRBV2 AAKGGAGETQY
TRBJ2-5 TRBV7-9 ASSLAGVNQETQY
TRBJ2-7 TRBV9 ASSITTGALYEQY
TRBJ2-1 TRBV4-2 ASSQTSSGGYNEQF
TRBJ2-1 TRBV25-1 ASSEYRGSGDEQF
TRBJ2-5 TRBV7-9 ASSSQGRGTQY
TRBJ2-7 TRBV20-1 SAIIGQGIYEQY
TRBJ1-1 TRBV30 AWSDRVQAF
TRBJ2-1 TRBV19 ASSTLRGGVYNEQF
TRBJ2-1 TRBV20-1 SASGTLGDQQF
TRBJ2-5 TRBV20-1 SASLQRGQETQY
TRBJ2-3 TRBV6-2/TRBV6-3 ASSHGTTRRPDTQY
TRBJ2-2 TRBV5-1 ASSAGQGGGELF